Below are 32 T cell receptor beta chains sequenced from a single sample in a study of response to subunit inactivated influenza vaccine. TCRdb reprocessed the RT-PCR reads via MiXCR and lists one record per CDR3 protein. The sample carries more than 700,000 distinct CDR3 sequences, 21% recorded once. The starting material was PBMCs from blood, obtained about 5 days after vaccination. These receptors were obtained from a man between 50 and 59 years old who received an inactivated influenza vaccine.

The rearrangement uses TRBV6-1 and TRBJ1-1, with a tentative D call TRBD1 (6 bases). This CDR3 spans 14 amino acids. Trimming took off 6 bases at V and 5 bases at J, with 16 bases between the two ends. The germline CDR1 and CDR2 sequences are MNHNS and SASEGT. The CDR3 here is CASRQNRERTEAFF. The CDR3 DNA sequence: TGTGCCAGCAGACAAAACAGGGAGAGGACTGAAGCTTTCTTT.

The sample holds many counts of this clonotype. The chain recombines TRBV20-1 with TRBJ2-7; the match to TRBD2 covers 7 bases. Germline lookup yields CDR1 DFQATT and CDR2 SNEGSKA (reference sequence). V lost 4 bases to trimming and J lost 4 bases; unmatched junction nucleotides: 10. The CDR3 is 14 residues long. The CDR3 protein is CSATSGRGLYEQYF. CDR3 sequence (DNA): TGCAGTGCTACCTCGGGGCGGGGGTTATACGAGCAGTACTTC.

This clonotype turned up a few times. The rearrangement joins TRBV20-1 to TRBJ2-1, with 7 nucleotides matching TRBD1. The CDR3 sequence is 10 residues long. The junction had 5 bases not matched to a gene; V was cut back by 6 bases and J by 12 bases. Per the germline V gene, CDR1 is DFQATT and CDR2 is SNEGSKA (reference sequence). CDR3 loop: CSAWDSLQFF. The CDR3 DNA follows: TGCAGTGCGTGGGACAGCCTGCAGTTCTTC.

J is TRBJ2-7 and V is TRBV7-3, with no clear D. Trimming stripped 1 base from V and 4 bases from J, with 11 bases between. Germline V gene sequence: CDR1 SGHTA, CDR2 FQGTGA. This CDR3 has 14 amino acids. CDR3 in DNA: TGTGCCAGCAGCTTAATCGGTTTCGGATACGAGCAGTACTTC. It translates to CASSLIGFGYEQYF.

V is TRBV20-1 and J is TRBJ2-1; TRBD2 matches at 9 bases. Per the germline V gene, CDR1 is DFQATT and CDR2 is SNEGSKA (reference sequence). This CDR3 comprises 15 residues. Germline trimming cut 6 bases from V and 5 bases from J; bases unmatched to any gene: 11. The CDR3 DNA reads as TGCAGTGCCGCAAGGAATAGCGGGAGTCACAATGAGCAGTTCTTC. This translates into CSAARNSGSHNEQFF.

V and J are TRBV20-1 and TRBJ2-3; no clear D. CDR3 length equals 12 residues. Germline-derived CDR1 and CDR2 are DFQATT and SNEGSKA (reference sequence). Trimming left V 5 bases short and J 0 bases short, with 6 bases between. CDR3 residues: CSALHSTDTQYF. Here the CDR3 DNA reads TGCAGTGCTTTACACAGCACAGATACGCAGTATTTT.

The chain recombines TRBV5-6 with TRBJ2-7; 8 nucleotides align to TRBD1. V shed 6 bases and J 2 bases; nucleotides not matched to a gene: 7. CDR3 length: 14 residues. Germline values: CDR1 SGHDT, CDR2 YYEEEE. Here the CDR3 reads CASTRTGLAYEQYF. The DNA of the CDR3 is TGTGCCAGCACCCGGACAGGGCTAGCCTACGAGCAGTACTTC.

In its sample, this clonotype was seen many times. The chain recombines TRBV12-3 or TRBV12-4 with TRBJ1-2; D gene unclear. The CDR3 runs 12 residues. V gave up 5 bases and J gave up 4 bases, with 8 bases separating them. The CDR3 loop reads CASSAGGYGYTF. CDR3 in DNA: TGTGCCAGCAGTGCAGGCGGCTATGGCTACACCTTC.

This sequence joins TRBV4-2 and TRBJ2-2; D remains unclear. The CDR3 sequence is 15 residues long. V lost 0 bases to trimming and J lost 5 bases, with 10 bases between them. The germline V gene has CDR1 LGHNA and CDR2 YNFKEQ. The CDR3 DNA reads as TGTGCCAGCAGCCAAGAAATCCTTGGGACCGGGGAGCTGTTTTTT. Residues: CASSQEILGTGELFF.

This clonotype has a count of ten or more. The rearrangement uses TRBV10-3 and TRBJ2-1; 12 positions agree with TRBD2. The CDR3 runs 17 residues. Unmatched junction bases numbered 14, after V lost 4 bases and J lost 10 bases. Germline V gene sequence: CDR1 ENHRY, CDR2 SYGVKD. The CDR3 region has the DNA TGTGCCATCAGTGGGGTCGCTAGCGGGAGGGCCGCGGAGGAGCAGTTCTTC. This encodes CAISGVASGRAAEEQFF.

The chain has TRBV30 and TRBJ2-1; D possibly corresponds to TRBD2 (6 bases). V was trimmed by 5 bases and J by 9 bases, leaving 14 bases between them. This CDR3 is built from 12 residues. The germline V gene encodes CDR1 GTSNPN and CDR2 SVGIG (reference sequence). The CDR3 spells CAWAHSGSEQFF. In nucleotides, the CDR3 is TGTGCCTGGGCACATAGCGGCAGTGAGCAGTTCTTC. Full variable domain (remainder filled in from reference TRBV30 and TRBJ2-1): SQTIHQWPATLVQPVGSPLSLECTVEGTSNPNLYWYRQAAGRGLQLLFYSVGIGQISSEVPQNLSASRPQDRQFILSSKKLLLSDSGFYLCAWAHSGSEQFFGPGTRLTVL.

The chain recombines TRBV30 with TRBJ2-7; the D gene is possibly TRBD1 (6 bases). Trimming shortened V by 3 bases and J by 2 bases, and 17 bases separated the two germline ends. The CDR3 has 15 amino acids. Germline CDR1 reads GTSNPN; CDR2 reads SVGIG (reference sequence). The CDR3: CAWRYGQGLTYEQYF. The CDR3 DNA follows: TGTGCCTGGAGATACGGCCAGGGGTTAACCTACGAGCAGTACTTC.

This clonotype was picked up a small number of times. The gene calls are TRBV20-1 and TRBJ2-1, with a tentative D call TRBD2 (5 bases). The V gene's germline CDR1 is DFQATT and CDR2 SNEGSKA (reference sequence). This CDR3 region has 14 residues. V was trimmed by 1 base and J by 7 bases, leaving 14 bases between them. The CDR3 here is CSARGQYGGNEQFF. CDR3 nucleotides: TGCAGTGCTAGAGGGCAGTACGGCGGGAATGAGCAGTTCTTC.

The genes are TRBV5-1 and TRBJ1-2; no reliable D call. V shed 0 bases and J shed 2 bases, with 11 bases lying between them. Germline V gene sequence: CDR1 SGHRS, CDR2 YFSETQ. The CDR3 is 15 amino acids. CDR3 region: CASSLGVLGNYGYTF. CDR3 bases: TGCGCCAGCAGCTTGGGGGTTTTGGGGAACTATGGCTACACCTTC.

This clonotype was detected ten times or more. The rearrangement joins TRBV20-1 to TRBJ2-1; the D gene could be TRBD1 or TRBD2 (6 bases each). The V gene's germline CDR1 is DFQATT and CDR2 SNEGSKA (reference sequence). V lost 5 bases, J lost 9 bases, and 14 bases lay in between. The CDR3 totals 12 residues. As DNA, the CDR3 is TGCAGTGCTGGCGGGACAAGGGGTGAGCAGTTCTTC. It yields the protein CSAGGTRGEQFF.

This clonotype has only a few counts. This chain's CDR3 is CRRATYEQYF. The CDR3 DNA follows: TGCAGGCGGGCCACCTACGAGCAGTACTTC. V gene TRBV29-1 combines with J gene TRBJ2-7, with a tentative D call TRBD2 (5 bases). CDR1 is SQVTM and CDR2 is ANQGSEA in the germline V gene. There are 10 residues in the CDR3.

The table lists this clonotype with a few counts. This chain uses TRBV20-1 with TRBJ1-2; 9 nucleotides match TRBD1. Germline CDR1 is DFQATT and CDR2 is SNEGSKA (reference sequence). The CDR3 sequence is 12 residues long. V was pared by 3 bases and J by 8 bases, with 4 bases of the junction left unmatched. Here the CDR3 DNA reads TGCAGTGCTAGTGGGACAGGGAACGGCTACACCTTC. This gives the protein CSASGTGNGYTF.

CDR3 protein: CASSLTGLGPYNEQFF. As DNA, the CDR3 is TGTGCCAGCAGTCTTACGGGACTAGGCCCCTACAATGAGCAGTTCTTC. The V call is TRBV7-2, the J call TRBJ2-1, with TRBD2 identical over 8 bases. V lost 6 bases, J lost 2 bases, and 9 bases stayed unmatched. CDR3 length equals 16 residues. Per the germline V gene, CDR1 is SGHTA and CDR2 is FQGNSA.

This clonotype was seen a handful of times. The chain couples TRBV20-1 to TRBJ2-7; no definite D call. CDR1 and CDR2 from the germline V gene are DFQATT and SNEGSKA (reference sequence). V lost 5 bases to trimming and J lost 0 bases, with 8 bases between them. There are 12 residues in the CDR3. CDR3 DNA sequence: TGCAGTGCTTCCCGAAGCTCCTACGAGCAGTACTTC. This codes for CSASRSSYEQYF.

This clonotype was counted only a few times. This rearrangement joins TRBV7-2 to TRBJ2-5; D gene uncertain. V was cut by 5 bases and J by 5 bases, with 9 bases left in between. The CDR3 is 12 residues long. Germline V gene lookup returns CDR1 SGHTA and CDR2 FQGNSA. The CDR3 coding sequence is TGTGCCAGCAGCGTGGCATGGGAGACCCAGTACTTC. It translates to CASSVAWETQYF. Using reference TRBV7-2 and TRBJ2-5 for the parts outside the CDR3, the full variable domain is GAGVSQSPSNKVTEKGKDVELRCDPISGHTALYWYRQSLGQGLEFLIYFQGNSAPDKSGLPSDRFSAERTGGSVSTLTIQRTQQEDSAVYLCASSVAWETQYFGPGTRLLVL.

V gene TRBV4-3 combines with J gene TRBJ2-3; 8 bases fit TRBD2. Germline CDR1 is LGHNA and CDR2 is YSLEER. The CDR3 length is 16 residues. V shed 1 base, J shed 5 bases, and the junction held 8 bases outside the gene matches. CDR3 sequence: CASSQGLRGALDTQYF. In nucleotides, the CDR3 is TGCGCCAGCAGCCAAGGGTTGCGGGGGGCTTTAGATACGCAGTATTTT.

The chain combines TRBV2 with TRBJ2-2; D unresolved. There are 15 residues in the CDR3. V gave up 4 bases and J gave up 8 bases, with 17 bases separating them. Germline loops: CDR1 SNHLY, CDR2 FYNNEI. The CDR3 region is CASSVGVLRGGELFF. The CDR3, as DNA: TGTGCCAGCAGTGTTGGGGTCCTTAGAGGAGGGGAGCTGTTTTTT.

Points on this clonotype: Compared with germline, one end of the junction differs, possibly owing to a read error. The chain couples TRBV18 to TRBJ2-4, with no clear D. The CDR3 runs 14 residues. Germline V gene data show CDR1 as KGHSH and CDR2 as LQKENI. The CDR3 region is CASSPLVNDHPVRF. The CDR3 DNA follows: TGTGCCAGCTCACCACTAGTGAACGACCACCCGGTTCGTTTC.

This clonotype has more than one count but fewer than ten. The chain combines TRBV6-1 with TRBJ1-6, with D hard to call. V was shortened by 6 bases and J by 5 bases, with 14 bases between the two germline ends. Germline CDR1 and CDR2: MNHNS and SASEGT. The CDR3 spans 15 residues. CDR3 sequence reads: CASSRRAEDNSPLHF. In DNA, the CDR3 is TGTGCCAGCAGCAGGAGGGCCGAGGATAATTCACCCCTCCACTTT.

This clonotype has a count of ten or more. DNA for the CDR3: TGTGCCATCGCGAACAGCCAGCAAGAGACCCAGTACTTC. Residues: CAIANSQQETQYF. The chain joins TRBV10-3 to TRBJ2-5; D not resolved. V was clipped by 8 bases and J by 2 bases, with 12 bases between them. This CDR3 has 13 amino acids. The V gene's germline CDR1 is ENHRY and CDR2 SYGVKD.

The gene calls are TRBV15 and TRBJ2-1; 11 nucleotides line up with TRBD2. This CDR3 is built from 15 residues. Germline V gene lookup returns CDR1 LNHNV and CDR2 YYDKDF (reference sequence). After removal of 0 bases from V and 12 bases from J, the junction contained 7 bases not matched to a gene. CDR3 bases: TGTGCCACCAGCAGAGACCCCACTAGCGGGAGTGGGCAGTTCTTC. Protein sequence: CATSRDPTSGSGQFF.

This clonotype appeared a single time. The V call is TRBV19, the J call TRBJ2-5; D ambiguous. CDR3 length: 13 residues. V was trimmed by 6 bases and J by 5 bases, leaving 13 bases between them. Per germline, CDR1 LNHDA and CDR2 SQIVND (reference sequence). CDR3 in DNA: TGTGCCAGTAGCAACAACAAAAAGGAGACCCAGTACTTC. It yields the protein CASSNNKKETQYF.

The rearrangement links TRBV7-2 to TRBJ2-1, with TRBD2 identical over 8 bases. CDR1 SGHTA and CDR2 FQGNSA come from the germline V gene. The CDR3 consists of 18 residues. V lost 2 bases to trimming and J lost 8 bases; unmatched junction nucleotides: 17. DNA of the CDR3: TGTGCCAGCAGCTTAACGGGGTTATTGGCGGGAGGCAAAGATGAGCAGTTCTTC. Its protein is CASSLTGLLAGGKDEQFF.

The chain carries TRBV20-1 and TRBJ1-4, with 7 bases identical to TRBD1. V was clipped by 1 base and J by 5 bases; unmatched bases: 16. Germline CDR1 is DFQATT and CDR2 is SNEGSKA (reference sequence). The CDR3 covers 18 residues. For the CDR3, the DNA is TGCAGTGCTAGAGTGCCGACAGGGAGGCCGCTCTTCAATGAAAAACTGTTTTTT. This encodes CSARVPTGRPLFNEKLFF.

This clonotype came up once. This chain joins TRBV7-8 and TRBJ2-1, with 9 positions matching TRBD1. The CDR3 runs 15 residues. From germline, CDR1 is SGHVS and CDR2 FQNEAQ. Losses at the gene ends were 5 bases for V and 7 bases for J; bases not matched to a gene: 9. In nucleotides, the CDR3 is TGTGCCAGCAGCAAATCCGGGACAGGGAGGAATGAGCAGTTCTTC. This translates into CASSKSGTGRNEQFF.

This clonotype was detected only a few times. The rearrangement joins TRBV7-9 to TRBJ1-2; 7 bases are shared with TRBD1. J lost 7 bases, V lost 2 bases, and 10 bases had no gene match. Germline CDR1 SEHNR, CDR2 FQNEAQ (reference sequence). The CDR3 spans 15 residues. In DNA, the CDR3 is TGTGCCAGCAGCTTAACTGGGACAGCGCTTTCTGGCTACACCTTC. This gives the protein CASSLTGTALSGYTF.

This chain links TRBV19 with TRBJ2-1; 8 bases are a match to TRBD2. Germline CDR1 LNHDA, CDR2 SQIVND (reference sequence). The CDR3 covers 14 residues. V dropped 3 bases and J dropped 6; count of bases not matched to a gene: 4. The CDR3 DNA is TGTGCCAGTAGTATCCCCGGGACTAGCAATGAGCAGTTCTTC. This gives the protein CASSIPGTSNEQFF. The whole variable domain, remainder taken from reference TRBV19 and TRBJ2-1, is DGGITQSPKYLFRKEGQNVTLSCEQNLNHDAMYWYRQDPGQGLRLIYYSQIVNDFQKGDIAEGYSVSREKKESFPLTVTSAQKNPTAFYLCASSIPGTSNEQFFGPGTRLTVL.